This entry lists 18 T cell receptor beta chains sequenced from one sample in a study of T cells expressing NK-cell markers. Using the 5' RACE reads, TCRdb records one entry per CDR3 protein without DNA. Its table lists about 550,000 distinct CDR3 sequences. Source material: blood T cells: a sorted CD56 or NKG2C T cell subset, CD4+ or CD8+ T cells, or bulk PBMC T cells (not recorded which). The source of these receptors is a man aged 18 to 29 in good health.

V and J are TRBV5-1 and TRBJ2-7; TCRdb's assignment of TRBD1 cannot be checked, as there is no DNA. The germline V gene has CDR1 SGHRS and CDR2 YFSETQ. The CDR3 is 14 residues long. Here the CDR3 reads CASSLGTGTYEQYF.

The chain employs TRBV5-1 and TRBJ2-3; TCRdb's D call, TRBD1, is unchecked because there is no DNA. Germline CDR1 is SGHRS and CDR2 is YFSETQ. The CDR3 runs 15 residues. The CDR3: CASSRVRGREDTQYF.

The chain joins TRBV7-9 to TRBJ2-2; TCRdb proposes TRBD1, but this gene call is untestable without DNA. Germline CDR1 reads SEHNR; CDR2 reads FQNEAQ (reference sequence). The CDR3 is 16 amino acids. The CDR3 protein is CASSSGNWYFTGELFF.

The V and J genes are TRBV29-1 and TRBJ1-2; as DNA is missing, the TRBD1 call by TCRdb cannot be tested. The CDR3 is 13 amino acids. Germline CDR1 reads SQVTM; CDR2 reads ANQGSEA. The CDR3 spells CSVWKQGDYGYTF. Complete variable domain (other parts from reference TRBV29-1 and TRBJ1-2): SAVISQKPSRDICQRGTSLTIQCQVDSQVTMMFWYRQQPGQSLTLIATANQGSEATYESGFVIDKFPISRPNLTFSTLTVSNMSPEDSSIYLCSVWKQGDYGYTFGSGTRLTVV.

The V gene is TRBV5-1, the J gene TRBJ2-3; TCRdb picks TRBD1, but there is no DNA to check that call. Per germline, CDR1 SGHRS and CDR2 YFSETQ. The CDR3 length is 14 residues. The CDR3 loop is CATGTGASEDTQYF.

The V and J genes are TRBV19 and TRBJ2-2; the D call of TRBD1 rests on TCRdb alone, since no DNA is present to check it. Germline loops: CDR1 LNHDA, CDR2 SQIVND (reference sequence). The CDR3 extends over 15 amino acids. Here the CDR3 reads CASTATQGTTGELFF.

This chain joins TRBV11-3 and TRBJ1-1; TCRdb reports TRBD1, a call that lacks DNA to check it against. In germline, CDR1 is SGHNT, CDR2 YENEEA. This CDR3 region has 14 residues. CDR3 loop: CASSADRGGTEAFF.

The CDR3 loop is CASAITGTRELFF. The rearrangement links TRBV12-5 to TRBJ2-2; TCRdb picks TRBD1, but there is no DNA to check that call. In germline, CDR1 is LGHNT, CDR2 FRNRAP. This CDR3 spans 13 amino acids.

V gene TRBV7-2 combines with J gene TRBJ1-2; the D call of TRBD1 rests on TCRdb alone, since no DNA is present to check it. The germline V gene has CDR1 SGHTA and CDR2 FQGNSA. The CDR3 consists of 16 residues. CDR3: CASSLGRDRGGYGYTF.

J is TRBJ2-2 and V is TRBV12-3 or TRBV12-4; the D gene TCRdb calls, TRBD2, cannot be checked with no DNA. This CDR3 contains 14 residues. The chain's CDR3 is CASRLAGGYGELFF.

J is TRBJ2-1 and V is TRBV20-1. CDR1 and CDR2 (germline): DFQATT, SNEGSKA (reference sequence). The CDR3 is 16 residues long. The CDR3: CSAREVAGSAHNEQFF.

The chain's CDR3 is CASSQESLGGANVLTF. V gene TRBV4-1 combines with J gene TRBJ2-6. The CDR3 consists of 16 residues. Per germline, CDR1 MGHRA and CDR2 YSYEKL.

CDR3 loop: CASSLWGQSSTDTQYF. This rearrangement joins TRBV28 to TRBJ2-3; TCRdb names TRBD1, which stays unverified in the absence of DNA. CDR3 length: 16 amino acids. CDR1 MDHEN and CDR2 SYDVKM come from the germline V gene.

The CDR3: CASSRTGAYTDTQYF. V gene TRBV5-1 combines with J gene TRBJ2-3; the D gene TCRdb calls, TRBD2, cannot be checked with no DNA. The V gene's germline CDR1 is SGHRS and CDR2 YFSETQ. This CDR3 contains 15 residues.

V gene TRBV20-1 combines with J gene TRBJ2-2; the TRBD1 assignment by TCRdb is unverifiable without DNA. CDR1 is DFQATT and CDR2 is SNEGSKA in the germline V gene (reference sequence). The CDR3 sequence is 14 residues long. The CDR3 region is CSASGPGDFGELFF.

V is TRBV5-1 and J is TRBJ1-3; TCRdb picks TRBD1, but there is no DNA to check that call. CDR3 size: 15 residues. Germline CDR1 is SGHRS and CDR2 is YFSETQ. The CDR3 loop reads CASKAAPHSGNTIYF.

The V gene is TRBV7-9, the J gene TRBJ1-1; TCRdb's D gene call, TRBD1, goes unchecked for lack of DNA. CDR3 length: 17 residues. The germline CDR1 and CDR2 sequences are SEHNR and FQNEAQ (reference sequence). The CDR3 region is CASSFGDLTTMNTEAFF.

The chain combines TRBV30 with TRBJ2-2; with no DNA, the TCRdb D assignment of TRBD2 cannot be verified. The CDR3 runs to 15 residues. Germline V gives CDR1 GTSNPN, CDR2 SVGIG (reference sequence). CDR3: CAWILSGSPTGELFF.